Listed below are T cell receptor beta chains from one sample, sequenced in a study of shared clonotypes between healthy human individuals. Using immunoSEQ multiplex PCR, the repertoire was profiled, and TCRdb retains in-frame clones only, with some absent. The sample holds roughly 2,500,000 clones, 93% seen once. Material for sequencing was naive CD4+ T cells from PBMCs. Receptors were obtained from a man aged 18 to 30 in good health. Some clones in this sample may be carry-over from other donors' samples. Each CDR3 is given with its conserved first and last residue. Each record gives: V gene, D gene, J gene, clone size, CDR3 DNA, CDR3 protein. The D gene is left open where the match is weak. Clone size is given for some rows only: seen once, a few or many times, or a class if the clone is expanded.

v_gene: TRBV9
d_gene: -
j_gene: TRBJ2-5
abundance: -
CDR3nt: TGTGCCAGCAGCGTAGGCAGTATACAAGAGACCCAGTACTTC
CDR3aa: CASSVGSIQETQYF

v_gene: TRBV10-3
d_gene: TRBD2
j_gene: TRBJ2-3
abundance: -
CDR3nt: TGTGCCATCAAGAGGTGGGAGGGCCTGCCGACAGATACGCAGTATTTT
CDR3aa: CAIKRWEGLPTDTQYF

v_gene: TRBV5-1
d_gene: TRBD1
j_gene: TRBJ2-7
abundance: -
CDR3nt: TGCGCCAGCAGCCTAGGGACAGGGGGCGAGCAGTACTTC
CDR3aa: CASSLGTGGEQYF

v_gene: TRBV4-1
d_gene: TRBD1
j_gene: TRBJ2-4
abundance: -
CDR3nt: TGCGCCAGCAGCCTGGGACAGGGAGGGGACATTCAGTACTTC
CDR3aa: CASSLGQGGDIQYF

v_gene: TRBV6-1
d_gene: TRBD2
j_gene: TRBJ2-5
abundance: -
CDR3nt: TGTGCCAGCAGTGTCCTGCTAGCGGGAGAGACCCAGTACTTC
CDR3aa: CASSVLLAGETQYF

v_gene: TRBV27
d_gene: -
j_gene: TRBJ1-4
abundance: -
CDR3nt: TGTGCCAGCAGTTTTGGAGGGGCTAGGCCCTTTAATGAAAAACTGTTTTTT
CDR3aa: CASSFGGARPFNEKLFF

v_gene: TRBV7-9
d_gene: -
j_gene: TRBJ2-3
abundance: -
CDR3nt: TGTGCCAGCAGCTCCCGATCAGCGAGGGGGGATACGCAGTATTTT
CDR3aa: CASSSRSARGDTQYF

v_gene: TRBV28
d_gene: -
j_gene: TRBJ2-1
abundance: -
CDR3nt: TGTGCCAGCAGCATCGGGACAACGTACAATGAGCAGTTCTTC
CDR3aa: CASSIGTTYNEQFF

v_gene: TRBV18
d_gene: TRBD2
j_gene: TRBJ2-7
abundance: -
CDR3nt: TGTGCCAGCTCACCGACCATTACTAGCGGGAGACTCAACGAGCAGTACTTC
CDR3aa: CASSPTITSGRLNEQYF

v_gene: TRBV9
d_gene: -
j_gene: TRBJ2-3
abundance: -
CDR3nt: TGTGCCAGCAGCGCCACAGGGACCACAGATACGCAGTATTTT
CDR3aa: CASSATGTTDTQYF

v_gene: TRBV29-1
d_gene: -
j_gene: TRBJ2-7
abundance: -
CDR3nt: TGCAGCGGTGGCGCGGGATCAAGGAACGAGCAGTACTTC
CDR3aa: CSGGAGSRNEQYF

v_gene: TRBV2
d_gene: -
j_gene: TRBJ1-2
abundance: once
CDR3nt: TGTGCCAGCAGTGTTTACGGGTACGGGAACGAGAAGGGCTACACCTTC
CDR3aa: CASSVYGYGNEKGYTF

v_gene: TRBV4-1
d_gene: -
j_gene: TRBJ1-5
abundance: -
CDR3nt: TGCGCCAGCAGCCAAGATAGGCGTTATAGCAATCAGCCCCAGCATTTT
CDR3aa: CASSQDRRYSNQPQHF

v_gene: TRBV7-9
d_gene: -
j_gene: TRBJ1-4
abundance: -
CDR3nt: TGTGCCAGCAGTGTGGGGAGAGATAATGAAAAACTGTTTTTT
CDR3aa: CASSVGRDNEKLFF

v_gene: TRBV2
d_gene: -
j_gene: TRBJ2-2
abundance: -
CDR3nt: TGTGCCAGCACGCAGGTGCGCGGGGAGCTGTTTTTT
CDR3aa: CASTQVRGELFF

v_gene: TRBV23-1
d_gene: TRBD2
j_gene: TRBJ2-7
abundance: -
CDR3nt: TGCGCCAGCAGTCGCGGGAGGCCCTCCTACGAGCAGTACTTC
CDR3aa: CASSRGRPSYEQYF

v_gene: TRBV28
d_gene: -
j_gene: TRBJ2-7
abundance: once
CDR3nt: TGTGCCAGCAGTTTAACGTCAGCCTACGAGCAGTACTTC
CDR3aa: CASSLTSAYEQYF

v_gene: TRBV5-6
d_gene: -
j_gene: TRBJ2-2
abundance: -
CDR3nt: TGTGCCAGCAGCCCAGGGACAAACACCGGGGAGCTGTTTTTT
CDR3aa: CASSPGTNTGELFF

v_gene: TRBV9
d_gene: TRBD2
j_gene: TRBJ2-3
abundance: once
CDR3nt: TGTGCCAGCAGCGTAGAGGGACTAGCGGCCACAGATACGCAGTATTTT
CDR3aa: CASSVEGLAATDTQYF

v_gene: TRBV5-1
d_gene: -
j_gene: TRBJ1-5
abundance: -
CDR3nt: TGCGCCAGCAGCCCGGGCCCAAATAGCAATCAGCCCCAGCATTTT
CDR3aa: CASSPGPNSNQPQHF

v_gene: TRBV19
d_gene: TRBD1
j_gene: TRBJ1-4
abundance: -
CDR3nt: TGTGCCAGTAGCCGGACAGGCGCTAATGAAAAACTGTTTTTT
CDR3aa: CASSRTGANEKLFF

v_gene: TRBV28
d_gene: -
j_gene: TRBJ2-7
abundance: -
CDR3nt: TGTGCCAGCAGCCCTAACGACAGAGGTTTCTACGAGCAGTACTTC
CDR3aa: CASSPNDRGFYEQYF

v_gene: TRBV19
d_gene: TRBD1
j_gene: TRBJ2-1
abundance: once
CDR3nt: TGTGCCAGTGGGGACAGACCGAGCTCCTACAATGAGCAGTTCTTC
CDR3aa: CASGDRPSSYNEQFF

v_gene: TRBV5-1
d_gene: -
j_gene: TRBJ1-2
abundance: -
CDR3nt: TGCGCCAGCAGCTTGGGCCTGGGACCTGTGTACTACACCTTC
CDR3aa: CASSLGLGPVYYTF

v_gene: TRBV4-3
d_gene: TRBD1
j_gene: TRBJ1-6
abundance: -
CDR3nt: TGCGCCAGCAGCCAAAGAGCCTGGGACAGGGATAATTCACCCCTCCACTTT
CDR3aa: CASSQRAWDRDNSPLHF

v_gene: TRBV28
d_gene: -
j_gene: TRBJ1-2
abundance: -
CDR3nt: TGTGCCAGCAGTTCCCCCCGCTTGGGTGGTTTGGGTATGGGTACCCGCTATGGCTACACCTTC
CDR3aa: CASSSPRLGGLGMGTRYGYTF

v_gene: TRBV7-2
d_gene: -
j_gene: TRBJ2-7
abundance: -
CDR3nt: TGTGCCAGCAGCCCGCCGGGCCGCTACGAGCAGTACTTC
CDR3aa: CASSPPGRYEQYF

v_gene: TRBV5-4
d_gene: -
j_gene: TRBJ2-2
abundance: -
CDR3nt: TGTGCCAGCAGCTTGCACTACGGGAGGAACACCGGGGAGCTGTTTTTT
CDR3aa: CASSLHYGRNTGELFF

v_gene: TRBV30
d_gene: -
j_gene: TRBJ2-7
abundance: -
CDR3nt: TGTGCCTGGAGAAATGGGGGGGCGACCGAGCAGTACTTC
CDR3aa: CAWRNGGATEQYF

v_gene: TRBV14
d_gene: -
j_gene: TRBJ1-2
abundance: -
CDR3nt: TGTGCCAGCAGCCAAAACTGGGGCCCCTATGGCTACACCTTC
CDR3aa: CASSQNWGPYGYTF

v_gene: TRBV6-6
d_gene: TRBD2
j_gene: TRBJ2-7
abundance: -
CDR3nt: TGTGCCAGCAGTTACACTCGACTAGCGGGAGGGTACGAGCAGTACTTC
CDR3aa: CASSYTRLAGGYEQYF

v_gene: TRBV18
d_gene: -
j_gene: TRBJ1-2
abundance: -
CDR3nt: TGTGCCAGCTCACCTCAGGGTGATTTTCTCTATGGCTACACCTTC
CDR3aa: CASSPQGDFLYGYTF

v_gene: TRBV4-1
d_gene: TRBD2
j_gene: TRBJ2-2
abundance: -
CDR3nt: TGCGCCAGCAGCCCGGTAGCGGGAGGGAATCTGGTCGGGGAGCTGTTTTTT
CDR3aa: CASSPVAGGNLVGELFF

v_gene: TRBV7-3
d_gene: -
j_gene: TRBJ2-1
abundance: once
CDR3nt: TGTGCCAGCAGCTTAACGGGAGCCACCAATGAGCAGTTCTTC
CDR3aa: CASSLTGATNEQFF

v_gene: TRBV11-2
d_gene: -
j_gene: TRBJ2-7
abundance: -
CDR3nt: TGTGCCAGCAGCTGGGGACGCGGGATAGGGGAGCAGTACTTC
CDR3aa: CASSWGRGIGEQYF

v_gene: TRBV5-4
d_gene: TRBD2
j_gene: TRBJ2-1
abundance: once
CDR3nt: TGTGCCAGCAGCCAAGAACCGATAGCGGGAGCATCCTACAATGAGCAGTTCTTC
CDR3aa: CASSQEPIAGASYNEQFF

v_gene: TRBV5-1
d_gene: -
j_gene: TRBJ1-2
abundance: -
CDR3nt: TGCGCCAGCAGCTCCGGCGTAAGGATTGGTGGCTACACCTTC
CDR3aa: CASSSGVRIGGYTF

v_gene: TRBV19
d_gene: -
j_gene: TRBJ1-5
abundance: -
CDR3nt: TGTGCCAGTAGTACCCGACAGCTCTATAGCAATCAGCCCCAGCATTTT
CDR3aa: CASSTRQLYSNQPQHF

v_gene: TRBV29-1
d_gene: TRBD1
j_gene: TRBJ2-7
abundance: -
CDR3nt: TGCAGCGTCAGGGGGATCGTCGAGCAGTACTTC
CDR3aa: CSVRGIVEQYF

v_gene: TRBV7-3
d_gene: -
j_gene: TRBJ2-2
abundance: -
CDR3nt: TGTGCCAGCAGCTTAGTGGGGCAGGGCGCGAACACCGGGGAGCTGTTTTTT
CDR3aa: CASSLVGQGANTGELFF

v_gene: TRBV28
d_gene: -
j_gene: TRBJ2-3
abundance: -
CDR3nt: TGTGCCAGCAGTCCTCCATACGGGGTCTCCACGCAGTATTTT
CDR3aa: CASSPPYGVSTQYF

v_gene: TRBV28
d_gene: TRBD1
j_gene: TRBJ1-5
abundance: -
CDR3nt: TGTGCCAGCTCACGGACAGGGGTGTTTCAGCCCCAGCATTTT
CDR3aa: CASSRTGVFQPQHF

v_gene: TRBV30
d_gene: -
j_gene: TRBJ1-5
abundance: few
CDR3nt: TGTGCCTGGAGCCCCGGGCAGGGAGATCAGCCCCAGCATTTT
CDR3aa: CAWSPGQGDQPQHF

v_gene: TRBV18
d_gene: -
j_gene: TRBJ2-5
abundance: -
CDR3nt: TGTGCCAGCTCACCGGATCGAGAGACCCAGTACTTC
CDR3aa: CASSPDRETQYF

v_gene: TRBV28
d_gene: -
j_gene: TRBJ2-3
abundance: -
CDR3nt: TGTGCCAGCAGGCAAGGGTCCACCACGGCAGATACGCAGTATTTT
CDR3aa: CASRQGSTTADTQYF

v_gene: TRBV28
d_gene: -
j_gene: TRBJ2-7
abundance: -
CDR3nt: TGTGCCAGCGGATCCGAGCAGTACTTC
CDR3aa: CASGSEQYF

v_gene: TRBV18
d_gene: TRBD1
j_gene: TRBJ2-5
abundance: -
CDR3nt: TGTGCCAGCTCACCTTTTCAGGGGGCCGAAGAGACCCAGTACTTC
CDR3aa: CASSPFQGAEETQYF

v_gene: TRBV9
d_gene: -
j_gene: TRBJ2-2
abundance: -
CDR3nt: TGTGCCAGCAGGGGGACACCGAACACCGGGGAGCTGTTTTTT
CDR3aa: CASRGTPNTGELFF

v_gene: TRBV5-1
d_gene: TRBD2
j_gene: TRBJ2-1
abundance: -
CDR3nt: TGCGCCAGCAGCTTGGACGGGACTAGCGGGGGGAATGAGCAGTTCTTC
CDR3aa: CASSLDGTSGGNEQFF

v_gene: TRBV7-2
d_gene: -
j_gene: TRBJ2-1
abundance: -
CDR3nt: TGTGCCAGCAGCCGTGGTTCCGGGGCGTCCTACAATGAGCAGTTCTTC
CDR3aa: CASSRGSGASYNEQFF

v_gene: TRBV19
d_gene: -
j_gene: TRBJ2-1
abundance: -
CDR3nt: TGTGCCAGTAGTATTGGAAGATATGAGCAGTTCTTC
CDR3aa: CASSIGRYEQFF

v_gene: TRBV7-3
d_gene: -
j_gene: TRBJ1-1
abundance: -
CDR3nt: TGTGCCAGCAGCTTAGGGGGGGCCCTGAACACTGAAGCTTTCTTT
CDR3aa: CASSLGGALNTEAFF

v_gene: TRBV2
d_gene: -
j_gene: TRBJ2-3
abundance: -
CDR3nt: TGTGCCAGCAGCTCGGTAGCAGATACGCAGTATTTT
CDR3aa: CASSSVADTQYF

v_gene: TRBV18
d_gene: -
j_gene: TRBJ1-5
abundance: -
CDR3nt: TGTGCCAGCTCACCAGAGGGCTTAGGCAATCAGCCCCAGCATTTT
CDR3aa: CASSPEGLGNQPQHF

v_gene: TRBV5-8
d_gene: -
j_gene: TRBJ1-3
abundance: -
CDR3nt: TGTGCCAGCAGCTTGGTGATTTTGATGGGTTTTGGAAACACCATATATTTT
CDR3aa: CASSLVILMGFGNTIYF

v_gene: TRBV6-1
d_gene: TRBD1
j_gene: TRBJ1-5
abundance: -
CDR3nt: TGTGCCAGCCACCCGGGACAGGGAAACAATCAGCCCCAGCATTTT
CDR3aa: CASHPGQGNNQPQHF

v_gene: TRBV9
d_gene: -
j_gene: TRBJ2-3
abundance: -
CDR3nt: TGTGCCAGCAGCCTAGTAGGGGGGTTCACAGATACGCAGTATTTT
CDR3aa: CASSLVGGFTDTQYF

v_gene: TRBV5-4
d_gene: TRBD1
j_gene: TRBJ2-2
abundance: -
CDR3nt: TGTGCCAGCAGCTTGGTCGGGACAGGGGGGTCGTGGACCGGGGAGCTGTTTTTT
CDR3aa: CASSLVGTGGSWTGELFF

v_gene: TRBV2
d_gene: TRBD1
j_gene: TRBJ1-4
abundance: -
CDR3nt: TGTGCCGGACGGACAGGGGCGGTGGAAAAACTGTTTTTT
CDR3aa: CAGRTGAVEKLFF